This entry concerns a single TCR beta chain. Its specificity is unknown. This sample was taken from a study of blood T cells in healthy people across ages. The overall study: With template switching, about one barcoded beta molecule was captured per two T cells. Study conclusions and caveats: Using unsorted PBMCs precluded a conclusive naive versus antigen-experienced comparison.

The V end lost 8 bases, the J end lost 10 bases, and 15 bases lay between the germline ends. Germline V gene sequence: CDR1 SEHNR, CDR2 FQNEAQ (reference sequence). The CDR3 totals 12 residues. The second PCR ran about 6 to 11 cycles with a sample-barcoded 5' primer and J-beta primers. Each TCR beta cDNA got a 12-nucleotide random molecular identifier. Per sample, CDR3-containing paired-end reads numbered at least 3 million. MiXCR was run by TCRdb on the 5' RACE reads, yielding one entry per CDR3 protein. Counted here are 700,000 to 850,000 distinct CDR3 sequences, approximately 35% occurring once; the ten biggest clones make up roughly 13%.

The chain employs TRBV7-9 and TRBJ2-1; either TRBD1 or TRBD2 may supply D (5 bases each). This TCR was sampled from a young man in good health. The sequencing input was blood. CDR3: CASLGTLGEQFF. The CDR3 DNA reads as TGTGCCAGCCTTGGGACCCTCGGGGAGCAGTTCTTC.